This is a list of T cell receptor beta chains from one sample in a study of blood T cell repertoires in COVID-19. Generated by immunoSEQ multiplex PCR, the TCRdb table keeps only in-frame clones and is missing some. The repertoire holds some 120,000 clones, with over 75% as singletons. Source material: peripheral blood. Every receptor here comes from a man aged 60-69 years with acute or convalescent COVID-19. CDR3s leave out the opening cysteine and the closing phenylalanine or tryptophan. Part of the rows lack a size; the others show once, few, many or a class for expanded clones.

clone_size,v_call,cdr3_aa
.,TRBV6-5,ASSSGLVGEQY
.,TRBV30,AWSVGGGNEQF
.,TRBV9,ASSPLQGRGGETQY
once,TRBV5-1,ASSWPTTGTGGSYEQY
.,TRBV5-1,ASSIRQGAGELF
.,TRBV27,ASSRAGDGNTIY
.,TRBV4-2,ASSQGGASTGELF
.,TRBV18,ASSPYRGSGNTIY
.,TRBV5-6,ASSSINQPQH
.,TRBV27,ASSFQGVSEKLF
.,TRBV5-4,ASSHGQGLGYGYT
.,TRBV10-3,ATGDSYEQY
many,TRBV6-5,ASSYSPGGNYGYT
.,TRBV18,ASSPDRVLFNSYT
.,TRBV28,ASSPDRPGQPQH
.,TRBV5-1,ASSFTGGYTEAF
.,TRBV10-1,ASSGGHTEAF
.,TRBV19,ASSIGLAGVTDTQY
.,TRBV14,ASSQALSSGSQKTQY
.,TRBV18,ASSPPITSGTEAF
once,TRBV29-1,SVDRGGEQF
.,TRBV21-1,ASSRPGFRGTYGYT
.,TRBV3-1/TRBV3-2,ASSQEPTGVGDTIY
.,TRBV5-1,ASSPGTGWREQY
.,TRBV28,ASSLARGDYGYT
once,TRBV9,ASSPSLGDYGYT
.,TRBV5-1,ASSSTSLAWGNTGELF
.,TRBV28,ASSPSPHRASTDTQY
.,TRBV6-6,ASSYAQSRGPDTQY
.,TRBV28,ASSLFGEDTQY
few,TRBV27,ASSLKGGNYGYT
once,TRBV5-4,ASTVGGQRPYNEQF
.,TRBV18,ASSRSGGNEKLF
once,TRBV4-1,ASSQDPLGREPEAF
few,TRBV27,ASSPSPSVGYT
few,TRBV6-5,AIFRGGNEQF
.,TRBV27,ASSPRTERDEQY
once,TRBV6-5,ASSSRPDSTYEQY
.,TRBV30,AWGRAGLTGELF
few,TRBV21-1,ASSKRLAKNIQY
.,TRBV11-2,ASSLVPGSSGNTIY
few,TRBV7-9,ASSLSGSGLSSYEQY
.,TRBV12-3/TRBV12-4,ASGNYEQY